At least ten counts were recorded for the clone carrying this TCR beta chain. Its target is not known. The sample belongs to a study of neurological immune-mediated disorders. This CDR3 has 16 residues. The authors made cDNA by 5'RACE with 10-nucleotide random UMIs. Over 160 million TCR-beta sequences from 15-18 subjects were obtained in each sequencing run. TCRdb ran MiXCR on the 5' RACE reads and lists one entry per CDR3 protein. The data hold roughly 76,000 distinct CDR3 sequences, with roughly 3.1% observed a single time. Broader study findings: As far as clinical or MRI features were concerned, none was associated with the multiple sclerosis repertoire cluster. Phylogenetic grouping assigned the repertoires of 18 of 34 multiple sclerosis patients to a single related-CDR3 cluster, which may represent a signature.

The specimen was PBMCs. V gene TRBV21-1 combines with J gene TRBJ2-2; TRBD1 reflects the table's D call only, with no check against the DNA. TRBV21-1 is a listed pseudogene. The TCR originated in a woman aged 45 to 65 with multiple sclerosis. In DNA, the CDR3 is TGTGCCAGCAGCAAGAGCAACAGGGGTAACACCGGGGAGCTGTTTTTT. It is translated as CASSKSNRGNTGELFF.